The source of this TCR beta chain is a study of shared clonotypes between healthy human individuals. Whole-study findings and limits: Memory subsets generally showed smaller estimated richness than naive subsets did.

In the case of this clone: Its cognate antigen is unknown.

As processed by the authors: Filtering was not the same, since immunoSEQ gave junction-only sequences without quality scores. Profiled with immunoSEQ multiplex PCR; TCRdb holds only in-frame clones, not every one. V and J calls and clone size are given by that table; D and trimming were obtained from the DNA. Here the sample spans around 88,000 clones, 68% being singletons. The sequenced material came from memory CD8+ T cells sorted from blood. Subset reported: CD45RO+ cells pooled with CCR7-negative TemRA cells. This receptor was obtained from a man aged 25-45 years in good health.

CDR3 region: CASSPLTSGRASGYEQYF. The CDR3 coding sequence is TGTGCCAGCAGCCCCCTAACTAGCGGGAGGGCCTCGGGCTACGAGCAGTACTTC. This rearrangement joins TRBV4-2 to TRBJ2-7; 13 bases fit TRBD2. The CDR3 consists of 18 residues. Germline V gives CDR1 LGHNA, CDR2 YNFKEQ. Losses at the gene ends were 4 bases for V and 3 bases for J; bases not matched to a gene: 12.